The present entry profiles one TCR beta chain with its context. The antigen is not known. This specimen belongs to a study of cytomegalovirus exposure and HLA in healthy donors. Regarding the study as a whole: A later analysis reportedly found that, within productive TCRs, an Asian-associated ancestry cluster had fewer N-insertions than the mean observed across the approximately 700 donors. Overall, roughly 170 TCR beta chains were annotated as cytomegalovirus-associated.

The CDR3 length is 15 residues. V shed 5 bases and J 8 bases; nucleotides not matched to a gene: 9. Looked up from germline, CDR1 is SNHLY and CDR2 is FYNNEI. As for the donors, each was a healthy bone marrow donor. Use of 60 Vbeta and 13 Jbeta primers characterized the PCR. Assay used: immunoSEQ multiplex PCR; TCRdb lists only in-frame clones, some missing. The table includes roughly 200,000 clones, approximately 70% detected once. V and J are TRBV2 and TRBJ1-4; TRBD1 agrees at 9 bases. The sequencing sample was made of PBMCs. This clonotype originated in a woman younger than 45 in good health and CMV-seronegative. CDR3 protein: CASSQRDRAGEKLFF. The CDR3 nucleotides read TGTGCCAGCAGTCAAAGGGACAGGGCAGGGGAAAAACTGTTTTTT.